This T cell receptor beta chain was captured by sequencing in a study of T cell changes during pregnancy in multiple sclerosis. The ends were cut back, 0 bases at V and 5 bases at J, with 12 bases in the middle. The CDR3 covers 14 residues. The V gene's germline CDR1 is SGDLS and CDR2 YYNGEE. TCRdb's table, derived via immunoSEQ multiplex PCR, lists solely in-frame clones and lacks some. This sample has 40,000 to 50,000 clones, with 94% found just once. V is TRBV9 and J is TRBJ2-7; D possibly corresponds to TRBD2 (7 bases). The sample was CD8+ T cells from peripheral blood mononuclear cells, taken in the first trimester of pregnancy. This TCR came from a female donor with multiple sclerosis, enrolled in a pregnancy study. The CDR3 bases are TGTGCCAGCAGCGTAGGGGGGGGGCACAACGAGCAGTACTTC. It specifies CASSVGGGHNEQYF.